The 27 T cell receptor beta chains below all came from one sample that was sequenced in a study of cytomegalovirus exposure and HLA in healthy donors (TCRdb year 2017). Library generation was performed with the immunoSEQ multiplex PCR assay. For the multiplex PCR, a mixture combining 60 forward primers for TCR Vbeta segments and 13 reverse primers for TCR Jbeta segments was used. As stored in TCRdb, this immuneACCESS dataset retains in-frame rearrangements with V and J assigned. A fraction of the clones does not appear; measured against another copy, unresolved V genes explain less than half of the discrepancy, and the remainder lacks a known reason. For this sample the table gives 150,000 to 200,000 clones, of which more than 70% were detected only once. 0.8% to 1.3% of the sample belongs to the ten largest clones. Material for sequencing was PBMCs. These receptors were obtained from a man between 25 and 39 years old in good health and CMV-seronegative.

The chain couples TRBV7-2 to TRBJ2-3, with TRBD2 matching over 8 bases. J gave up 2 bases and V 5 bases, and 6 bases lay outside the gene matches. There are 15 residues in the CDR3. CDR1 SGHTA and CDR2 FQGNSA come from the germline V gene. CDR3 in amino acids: CASSDVAGTTDTQYF. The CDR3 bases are TGTGCCAGCAGCGACGTAGCGGGGACCACAGATACGCAGTATTTT.

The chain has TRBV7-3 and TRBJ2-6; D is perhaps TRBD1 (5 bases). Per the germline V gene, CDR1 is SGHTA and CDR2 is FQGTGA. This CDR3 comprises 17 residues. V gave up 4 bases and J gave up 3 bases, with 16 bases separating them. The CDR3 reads CASSSPGKAGGANVLTF. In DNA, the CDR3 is TGTGCCAGCAGCTCCCCAGGGAAGGCAGGTGGGGCCAACGTCCTGACTTTC.

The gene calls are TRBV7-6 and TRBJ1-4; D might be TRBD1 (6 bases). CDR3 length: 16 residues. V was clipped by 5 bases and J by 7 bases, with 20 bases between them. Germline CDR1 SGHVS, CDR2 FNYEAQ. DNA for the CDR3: TGTGCCAGCAGCCCAGGCCCCCAGGGGAAGAGTGAAAAACTGTTTTTT. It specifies CASSPGPQGKSEKLFF.

CDR3 sequence reads: CASSVKTGTVGETQYF. DNA of the CDR3: TGTGCCAGCAGCGTGAAAACCGGGACAGTTGGGGAGACCCAGTACTTC. The V and J genes are TRBV7-2 and TRBJ2-5; TRBD1 matches 7 bases. J lost 5 bases, V lost 5 bases, and 14 bases had no gene match. Per germline, CDR1 SGHTA and CDR2 FQGNSA. The CDR3 sequence is 16 residues long.

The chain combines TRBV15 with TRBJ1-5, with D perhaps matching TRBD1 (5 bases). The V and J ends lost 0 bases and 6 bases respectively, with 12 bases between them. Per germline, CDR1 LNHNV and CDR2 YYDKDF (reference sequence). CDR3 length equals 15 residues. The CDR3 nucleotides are TGTGCCACCAGCAGAGAAGTAGGGGTAGGTCAGCCCCAGCATTTT. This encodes CATSREVGVGQPQHF.

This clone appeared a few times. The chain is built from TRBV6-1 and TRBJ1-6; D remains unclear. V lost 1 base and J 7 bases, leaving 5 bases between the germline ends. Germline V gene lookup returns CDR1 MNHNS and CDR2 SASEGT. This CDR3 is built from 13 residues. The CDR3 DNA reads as TGTGCCAGCAGTGAAGACGGGAATTCACCCCTCCACTTT. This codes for CASSEDGNSPLHF.

CDR3: CASSLSGGFGSLDQPQHF. The DNA for the CDR3 is TGTGCCAGCAGTTTATCCGGAGGGTTCGGGAGTCTGGATCAGCCCCAGCATTTT. The chain has TRBV28 and TRBJ1-5; D gene ambiguous. CDR1 and CDR2 (germline): MDHEN, SYDVKM. V was clipped by 1 base and J by 5 bases, with 21 bases between them. CDR3 size: 18 residues.

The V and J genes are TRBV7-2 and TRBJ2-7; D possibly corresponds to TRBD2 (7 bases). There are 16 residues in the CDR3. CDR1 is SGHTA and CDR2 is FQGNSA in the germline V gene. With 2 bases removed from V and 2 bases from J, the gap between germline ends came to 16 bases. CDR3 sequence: CASSLRGGSTTYEQYF. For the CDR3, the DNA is TGTGCCAGCAGCTTAAGGGGGGGGTCAACCACCTACGAGCAGTACTTC.

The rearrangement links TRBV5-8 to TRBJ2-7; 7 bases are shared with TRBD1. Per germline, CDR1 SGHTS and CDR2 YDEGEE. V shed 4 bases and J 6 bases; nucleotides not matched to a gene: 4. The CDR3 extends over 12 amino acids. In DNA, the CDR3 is TGTGCCAGCAGCGGTGGGACAGCCGAGCAGTACTTC. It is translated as CASSGGTAEQYF. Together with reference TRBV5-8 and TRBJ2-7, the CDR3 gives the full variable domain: EAGVTQSPTHLIKTRGQQATLRCSPISGHTSVYWYQQALGLGLQFLLWYDEGEERNRGNFPPRFSGRQFPNYSSELNVNALELEDSALYLCASSGGTAEQYFGPGTRLTVT.

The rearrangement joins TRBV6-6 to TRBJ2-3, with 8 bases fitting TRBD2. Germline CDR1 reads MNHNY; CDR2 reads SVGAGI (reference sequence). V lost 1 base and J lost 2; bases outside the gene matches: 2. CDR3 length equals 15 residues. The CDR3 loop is CASSYLRGVTDTQYF. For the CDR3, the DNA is TGTGCCAGCAGTTACTTGCGGGGGGTCACAGATACGCAGTATTTT.

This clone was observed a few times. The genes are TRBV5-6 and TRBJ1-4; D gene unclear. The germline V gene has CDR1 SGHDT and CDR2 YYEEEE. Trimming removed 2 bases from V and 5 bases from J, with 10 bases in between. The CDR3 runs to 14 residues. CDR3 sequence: CASSLNGENEKLFF. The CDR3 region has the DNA TGTGCCAGCAGCTTAAACGGGGAGAATGAAAAACTGTTTTTT.

The DNA of the CDR3 is TGTGCCAGCAGTTACTCAGGACAGAACTATGGCTACACCTTC. Translating gives CASSYSGQNYGYTF. This chain links TRBV6-6 with TRBJ1-2; maybe TRBD1 (6 bases). The ends were cut back, 0 bases at V and 2 bases at J, with 7 bases in the middle. The CDR3 consists of 14 residues. Per germline, CDR1 MNHNY and CDR2 SVGAGI (reference sequence).

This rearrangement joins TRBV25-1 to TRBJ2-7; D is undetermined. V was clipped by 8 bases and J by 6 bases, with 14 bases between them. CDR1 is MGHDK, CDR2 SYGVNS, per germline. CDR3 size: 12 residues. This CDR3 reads CASRRLPGEQYF. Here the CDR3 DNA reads TGTGCCAGCCGTCGACTCCCCGGCGAGCAGTACTTC.

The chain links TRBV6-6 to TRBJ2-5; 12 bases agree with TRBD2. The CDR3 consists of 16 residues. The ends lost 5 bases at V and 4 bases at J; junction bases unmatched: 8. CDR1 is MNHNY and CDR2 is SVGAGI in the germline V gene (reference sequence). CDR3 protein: CASSGGLAGGVETQYF. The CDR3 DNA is TGTGCCAGCAGTGGGGGACTAGCGGGTGGAGTAGAGACCCAGTACTTC.

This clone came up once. The CDR3 loop is CASSDRQGVTEAFF. The CDR3 DNA follows: TGTGCCAGCAGTGACCGACAGGGAGTCACTGAAGCTTTCTTT. This sequence joins TRBV6-1 and TRBJ1-1, with 7 bases identical to TRBD1. After removal of 3 bases from V and 4 bases from J, the junction contained 5 bases not matched to a gene. The CDR3 sequence is 14 residues long. Germline V gene sequence: CDR1 MNHNS, CDR2 SASEGT.

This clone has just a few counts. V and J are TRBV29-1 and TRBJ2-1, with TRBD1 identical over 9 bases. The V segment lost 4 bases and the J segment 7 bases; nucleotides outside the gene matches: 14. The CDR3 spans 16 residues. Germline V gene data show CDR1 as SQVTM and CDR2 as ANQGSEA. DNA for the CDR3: TGCAGCGTTGTGCACAGGGGGCTTGGGACAGCAAATGAGCAGTTCTTC. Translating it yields CSVVHRGLGTANEQFF.

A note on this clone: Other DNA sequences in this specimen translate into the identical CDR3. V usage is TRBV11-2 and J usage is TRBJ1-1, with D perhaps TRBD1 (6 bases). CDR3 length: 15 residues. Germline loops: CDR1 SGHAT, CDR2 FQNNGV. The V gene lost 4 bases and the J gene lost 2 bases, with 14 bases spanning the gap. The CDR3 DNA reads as TGTGCCAGCAGCTCCCCGTGGGGGGGCAACACTGAAGCTTTCTTT. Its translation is CASSSPWGGNTEAFF.

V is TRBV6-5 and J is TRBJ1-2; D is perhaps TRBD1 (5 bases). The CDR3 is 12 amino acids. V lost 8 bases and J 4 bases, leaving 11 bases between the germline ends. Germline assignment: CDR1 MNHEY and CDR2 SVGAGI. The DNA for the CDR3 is TGTGCCAGCGGACAAGGTCGCTATGGCTACACCTTC. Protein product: CASGQGRYGYTF.

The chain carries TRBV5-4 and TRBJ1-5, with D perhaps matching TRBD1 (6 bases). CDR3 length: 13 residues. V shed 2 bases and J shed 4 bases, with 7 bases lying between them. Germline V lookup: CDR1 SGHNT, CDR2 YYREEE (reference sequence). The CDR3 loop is CASSLQGNQPQHF. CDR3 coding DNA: TGTGCCAGCAGCTTACAGGGAAATCAGCCCCAGCATTTT.

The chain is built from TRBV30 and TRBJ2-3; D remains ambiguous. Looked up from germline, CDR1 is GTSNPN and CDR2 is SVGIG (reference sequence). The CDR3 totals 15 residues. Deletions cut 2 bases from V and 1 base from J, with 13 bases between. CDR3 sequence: CAWSLRNRGTDTQYF. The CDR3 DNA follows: TGTGCCTGGAGTCTCAGAAATCGGGGCACAGATACGCAGTATTTT.

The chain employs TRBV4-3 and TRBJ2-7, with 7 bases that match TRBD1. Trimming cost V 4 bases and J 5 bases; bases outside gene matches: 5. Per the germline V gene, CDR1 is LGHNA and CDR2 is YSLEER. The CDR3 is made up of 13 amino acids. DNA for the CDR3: TGCGCCAGCAGCCGCTCCCAGGGGGACGAGCAGTACTTC. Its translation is CASSRSQGDEQYF.

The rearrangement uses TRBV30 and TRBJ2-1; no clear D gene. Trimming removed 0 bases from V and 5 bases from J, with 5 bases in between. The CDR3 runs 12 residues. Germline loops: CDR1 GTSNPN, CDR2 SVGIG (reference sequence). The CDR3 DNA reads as TGTGCCTGGAGTGTACTAAACAATGAGCAGTTCTTC. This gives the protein CAWSVLNNEQFF.

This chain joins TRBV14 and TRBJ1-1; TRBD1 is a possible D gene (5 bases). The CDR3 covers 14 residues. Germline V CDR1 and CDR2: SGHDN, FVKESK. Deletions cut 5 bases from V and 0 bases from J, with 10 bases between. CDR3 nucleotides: TGTGCCAGCAGCTTCGACAGAATGAACACTGAAGCTTTCTTT. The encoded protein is CASSFDRMNTEAFF.

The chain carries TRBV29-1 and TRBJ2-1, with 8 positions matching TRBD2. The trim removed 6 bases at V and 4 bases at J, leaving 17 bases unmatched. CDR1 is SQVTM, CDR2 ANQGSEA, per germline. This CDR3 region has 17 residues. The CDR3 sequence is CSVLMAGGTDNYNEQFF. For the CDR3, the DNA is TGCAGCGTCCTTATGGCGGGGGGCACCGACAATTACAATGAGCAGTTCTTC.

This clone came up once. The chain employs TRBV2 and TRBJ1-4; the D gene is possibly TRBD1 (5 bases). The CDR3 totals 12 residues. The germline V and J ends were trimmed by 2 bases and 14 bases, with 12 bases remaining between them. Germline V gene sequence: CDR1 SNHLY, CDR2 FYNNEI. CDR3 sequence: CASSERGGGLFF. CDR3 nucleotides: TGTGCCAGCAGTGAAAGGGGAGGAGGGCTGTTTTTT.

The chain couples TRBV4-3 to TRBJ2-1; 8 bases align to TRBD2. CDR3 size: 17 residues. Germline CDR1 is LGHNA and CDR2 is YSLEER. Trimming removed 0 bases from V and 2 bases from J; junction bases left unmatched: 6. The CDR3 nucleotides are TGCGCCAGCAGCCAAGATCAGGCTAGCGGGCCCTACAATGAGCAGTTCTTC. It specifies CASSQDQASGPYNEQFF.

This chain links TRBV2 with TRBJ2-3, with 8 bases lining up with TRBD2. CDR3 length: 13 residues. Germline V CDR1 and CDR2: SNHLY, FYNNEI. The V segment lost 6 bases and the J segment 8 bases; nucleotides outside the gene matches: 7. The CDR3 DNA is TGTGCCAGCAGATCAGGACTAGCCGGTACGCAGTATTTT. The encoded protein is CASRSGLAGTQYF.